Each of the 5 T cell receptor beta chains below was sequenced from the same sample in a study of CD8 T cells in ankylosing spondylitis. Each CDR3 protein gets one entry after TCRdb re-called the 5' RACE reads with MiXCR. The sample carries approximately 340,000 distinct CDR3 sequences, approximately 15% recorded once. The sample comprised blood, either unsorted or a sorted T cell fraction (not recorded which). The receptors were gathered from a male donor with ankylosing spondylitis or in good health (not recorded which).

The chain links TRBV6-1 to TRBJ2-1; TRBD1 matches at 7 bases. The V and J ends lost 6 bases and 4 bases, in that order; junction bases with no gene match: 3. Germline assignment: CDR1 MNHNS and CDR2 SASEGT. The CDR3 runs to 13 residues. CDR3 nucleotides: TGTGCCAGCAGGGTACAGGGGTACAATGAGCAGTTCTTC. Its translation is CASRVQGYNEQFF.

This clonotype was detected ten times or more. The rearrangement uses TRBV5-6 and TRBJ1-1, with unresolved D. The CDR3 contains 14 residues. Deletions cut 5 bases from V and 0 bases from J, with 11 bases between. Germline assignment: CDR1 SGHDT and CDR2 YYEEEE. The CDR3 bases are TGTGCCAGCAGACATAGTACAGTGAACACTGAAGCTTTCTTT. Its translation: CASRHSTVNTEAFF.

This clonotype showed up just a few times. The genes are TRBV6-4 and TRBJ2-3, with D unclear. V was cut by 4 bases and J by 6 bases, with 14 bases left in between. CDR1 and CDR2 (germline): MRHNA, SNTAGT. The CDR3 consists of 14 residues. CDR3 nucleotides: TGTGCCAGCAGTGTCACCTTAGGCGCGGATACGCAGTATTTT. It yields the protein CASSVTLGADTQYF.

The V call is TRBV5-1, the J call TRBJ2-1; D remains unclear. V dropped 4 bases and J dropped 2 bases, with 4 bases sitting between them. The germline gives CDR1 SGHRS, CDR2 YFSETQ. CDR3 length: 12 amino acids. This chain's CDR3 is CASSVTYNEQFF. The CDR3 DNA follows: TGCGCCAGCAGCGTCACCTACAATGAGCAGTTCTTC.

This clonotype was seen more than once but under ten times. CDR3 region: CSAHFGLAGDLGGETQYF. CDR3 DNA: TGCAGTGCCCATTTTGGACTAGCGGGCGATCTAGGAGGAGAGACCCAGTACTTC. The chain uses TRBV20-1 and TRBJ2-5, with 11 bases matching TRBD2. J gave up 4 bases and V 6 bases, and 19 bases lay outside the gene matches. The CDR3 totals 18 residues. Germline assignment: CDR1 DFQATT and CDR2 SNEGSKA (reference sequence).